This T cell receptor (beta chain) was retrieved from a study of CD8+CD57+ T cells in acquired aplastic anemia. Turning to the study itself: DNA recovered from sorted CD4+ and CD8+ cells had a mean of approximately 3.5 ug.

All patients picked for sequencing had shown, by flow cytometry, an expansion of CD8+CD57+ cells. Patient blood was sampled before any therapy had been received. This CDR3 has 16 residues. V was cut by 3 bases and J by 12 bases, with 21 bases left in between. Germline V gene sequence: CDR1 SGHVS, CDR2 FNYEAQ. Study findings and constraints: For CD8+ Simpson's diversity, patients and controls showed no significant difference. Both patients and controls carried the same twenty-nine CD8+ CDR3 sequences.

Turning to this clonotype: As yet, its antigen is unknown.

TCR beta VDJ combinations and CDR3 sequences were profiled from genomic DNA. TCRdb called the reads again in MiXCR, with one record for every CDR3 protein. The data hold roughly 250,000 distinct CDR3 sequences, with 65% to 90% observed a single time. The receptor comes from a human donor with aplastic anemia. Source material: sorted CD4+, CD8+, or CD8+CD57+ T cells (not recorded which) from PBMCs. J is TRBJ2-6 and V is TRBV7-6, with no clear D. This chain's CDR3 is CASSLTSSIEQFVLTF. In DNA form, the CDR3 reads TGTGCCAGCAGCTTGACGTCCAGCATTGAGCAGTTCGTCCTGACTTTC.